This entry features one T cell receptor beta chain sequence. What it binds is unknown. The sample comes from a study of T cell responses to AZD1222 COVID-19 vaccine. Whole-study context: Doses given second, at about 4 or about 12 weeks, were pooled. General study results and limits: Without day 14 samples, only post-peak T cell repertoires were studied. Two doses of AZD1222 preceded a rise in Spike-specific TCR breadth and depth.

Method: immunoSEQ multiplex PCR; TCRdb's copy keeps in-frame clones and lacks some. Here the sample spans 150,000 to 200,000 clones, more than 80% being singletons. The CDR3 spans 14 residues. Germline V gene data show CDR1 as KGHDR and CDR2 as SFDVKD. Trimming removed 3 bases from V and 3 bases from J; junction bases left unmatched: 2. This specimen was peripheral blood, taken on day 0 of AZD1222 vaccination. This TCR came from an adult in good health. The V gene is TRBV24-1, the J gene TRBJ2-3, with 7 bases that match TRBD2. DNA of the CDR3: TGTGCCACCAGTGATGTGGGGGGGACAGATACGCAGTATTTT. Translated, it gives CATSDVGGTDTQYF.